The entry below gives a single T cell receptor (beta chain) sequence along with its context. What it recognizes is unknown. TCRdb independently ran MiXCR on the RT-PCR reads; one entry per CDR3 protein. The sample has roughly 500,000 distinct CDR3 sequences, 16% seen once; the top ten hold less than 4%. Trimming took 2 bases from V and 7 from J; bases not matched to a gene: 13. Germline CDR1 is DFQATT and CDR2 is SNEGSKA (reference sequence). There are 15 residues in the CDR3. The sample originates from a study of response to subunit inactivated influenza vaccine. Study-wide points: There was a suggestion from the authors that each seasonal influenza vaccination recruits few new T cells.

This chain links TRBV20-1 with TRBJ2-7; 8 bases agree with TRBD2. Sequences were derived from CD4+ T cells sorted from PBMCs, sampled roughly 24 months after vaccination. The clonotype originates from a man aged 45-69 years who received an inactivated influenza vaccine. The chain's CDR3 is CSARPTTSGSEEQYF. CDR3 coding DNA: TGCAGTGCTAGACCCACCACCAGCGGGAGTGAAGAGCAGTACTTC.